The 3 T cell receptor beta chains presented below share a single source sample, sequenced in a study of T cell responses to AZD1222 COVID-19 vaccine. Only in-frame clones appear in the TCRdb table, and some are missing; sequencing was by immunoSEQ multiplex PCR. Here the sample spans over 100,000 clones, approximately 90% being singletons. The specimen was peripheral blood, collected on day 0 of AZD1222 vaccination. The receptors were gathered from an adult in good health.

V and J are TRBV15 and TRBJ2-2; 11 nucleotides match TRBD2. There are 19 residues in the CDR3. Germline V gene data show CDR1 as LNHNV and CDR2 as YYDKDF (reference sequence). The V segment lost 0 bases and the J segment 4 bases; nucleotides outside the gene matches: 10. The DNA for the CDR3 is TGTGCCACCAGCAGAGATATACTAGCGGGAGTCACTGGCACCGGGGAGCTGTTTTTT. This translates into CATSRDILAGVTGTGELFF.

This rearrangement joins TRBV6-5 to TRBJ2-7, with a possible D match to TRBD2 (5 bases). This CDR3 contains 14 residues. V lost 6 bases and J lost 6, with 18 bases in between. The germline gives CDR1 MNHEY, CDR2 SVGAGI. The CDR3 nucleotides are TGTGCCAGCAGCCCCACACCCCGGGGTACCGAGCAGTACTTC. Its protein product is CASSPTPRGTEQYF.

The chain recombines TRBV12-2 with TRBJ2-7; the D call in the table, TRBD1, was not verified against the DNA. TRBV12-2 is described as a pseudogene. The CDR3 is made up of 12 amino acids. DNA for the CDR3: TGTGCAAGGTACCGGGACAGCTACGAGCAGTACTTC. Its translation: CARYRDSYEQYF.